Listed below are T cell receptor beta chains from one sample, sequenced in a study of blood T cells in healthy people across ages. TCRdb itself ran the 5' RACE reads through MiXCR, one entry per CDR3 protein. The data contain about 1.5 million distinct CDR3 sequences, roughly 43% of them singletons. The sequencing input was blood. The receptors were gathered from a woman between 18 and 29 years old in good health. Each CDR3 is given with its conserved first and last residue. The size entry is marked missing in some rows and otherwise reads once, few, many or a size class.

few,TRBV7-2,TRBJ2-3,CASSLEAGALTDTQYF
NA,TRBV7-2,TRBJ2-7,CASSPGPVYEQYF
NA,TRBV6-5,TRBJ2-1,CAGSYRLDGYEQFF
once,TRBV12-3/TRBV12-4,TRBJ2-2,CASSLRLAGVTGELFF
few,TRBV11-2,TRBJ2-3,CASSLRGDFLDTQYF
NA,TRBV6-2/TRBV6-3,NA,CASSYSVPIFSEQYF
NA,TRBV20-1,TRBJ2-3,CSARGSGISTDTQYF
few,TRBV30,TRBJ1-2,CAWAETGLHGYTF
NA,TRBV6-6,TRBJ2-1,CASSYSTGLVGDNEQFF
NA,TRBV2,TRBJ2-1,CASSESLAGLGEQFF
NA,TRBV6-6,TRBJ2-5,CASTVAGGNQYF
NA,TRBV20-1,TRBJ1-2,CSARDLGFRGYTF
NA,TRBV20-1,TRBJ2-3,CSATSPERGDVTDTQYF
once,TRBV6-5,TRBJ1-2,CASSKGGAISYTF
once,TRBV7-9,TRBJ2-7,CASSFAGTGQRVKQYF
NA,TRBV20-1,TRBJ2-3,CSAFRTDRTDTQYF
NA,TRBV21-1,TRBJ2-1,CASYGLAGNQFF
NA,TRBV6-5,TRBJ1-2,CASSRSSGQAFYGYTF
few,TRBV20-1,TRBJ2-1,CSARTQAGGPSNEQFF
NA,TRBV6-4,TRBJ2-1,CASSEGSDASSEQFF
NA,TRBV4-1,TRBJ1-4,CVSSYGPGGGEKLFF
NA,TRBV2,TRBJ2-2,CASSPRAGLANTGELFF
few,TRBV27,TRBJ2-3,CASSPQGGLTDTQYF
NA,TRBV10-3,TRBJ1-2,CAIRNPGQVNVGYTF
many,TRBV6-2/TRBV6-3,TRBJ2-1,CASSLTSPNEQFF
NA,TRBV29-1,TRBJ2-7,CSVGGMTYEQYF
NA,TRBV12-3/TRBV12-4,TRBJ1-3,CASTLRGNRGINTIYF
many,TRBV6-1,TRBJ2-1,CASSPLAGSNNEQFF
NA,TRBV20-1,TRBJ2-7,CSARAGTGYSYEQYF
few,TRBV10-3,TRBJ1-2,CAISNGGYTF
NA,TRBV18,TRBJ1-4,CASSPTGSKANEKLFF
few,TRBV19,TRBJ2-1,CASSHGPYNEQFF
few,TRBV28,TRBJ2-1,CAINRKGEQFF
NA,TRBV28,TRBJ1-2,CASINIRLGRDYGYTF
NA,TRBV25-1,TRBJ1-4,CASTRTGATNEKLFF
few,TRBV12-3/TRBV12-4,TRBJ1-5,CASSLSAGKEDQPQHF
NA,TRBV4-3,TRBJ2-1,CASSPGTSWDEQFF
many,TRBV28,TRBJ2-5,CASSLPQQETQYF
few,TRBV2,TRBJ1-2,CASNDRDRGHYGYTF
NA,TRBV6-2/TRBV6-3,TRBJ2-1,CASRASGGQSSYNEQFF
few,TRBV29-1,TRBJ2-5,CSVGSGRAYQETQYF
few,TRBV6-2/TRBV6-3,TRBJ2-1,CASSNRRVDEQFF
NA,TRBV7-2,TRBJ2-3,CASSLGARGGIDTQYF
few,TRBV6-2/TRBV6-3,TRBJ1-2,CASSSAGTGGRGYTF
NA,TRBV20-1,TRBJ2-5,CSVGKETQYF
NA,TRBV24-1,TRBJ2-7,CATSDALAGVYNEQYF
many,TRBV6-2/TRBV6-3,TRBJ1-1,CASSDNRGQAFF
NA,TRBV29-1,TRBJ1-1,CSVESGRVGAEAFF
few,TRBV4-2,TRBJ1-6,CASRDRQGSPLHF
NA,TRBV19,TRBJ1-5,CASSIGPLGPGQPQHF
NA,TRBV7-9,TRBJ2-7,CASSFMGLTSYEQYF
few,TRBV7-2,TRBJ1-2,CASSFDQGFYGYTF
few,TRBV20-1,TRBJ2-1,CSARDVWGTNSEQFF